These 30 T cell receptor beta chains were all obtained from the same sample, sequenced in a study of neurological immune-mediated disorders. Each CDR3 protein is one row after TCRdb ran MiXCR on the 5' RACE reads. Here the sample spans tens of thousands of distinct CDR3 sequences, less than 5.5% being singletons. The source material was PBMCs. The source is a man aged 25-40 years with multiple sclerosis.

Many counts were recorded for this clonotype. The V gene is TRBV7-9, the J gene TRBJ1-1; maybe TRBD1 (6 bases). Between the trimmed V and J ends, which lost 6 bases and 2 bases, there was a span of 19 bases. The CDR3 runs 16 residues. CDR1 is SEHNR, CDR2 FQNEAQ, per germline (reference sequence). The CDR3 DNA follows: TGTGCCAGCAGTCGTGCCCGAGGGGGATCCAACACTGAAGCTTTCTTT. Residues: CASSRARGGSNTEAFF.

This clonotype occurred a few times. The chain couples TRBV5-1 to TRBJ1-1, with 11 nucleotides matching TRBD1. V shed 0 bases, J shed 4 bases, and the junction held 5 bases outside the gene matches. This CDR3 contains 16 residues. The germline V gene has CDR1 SGHRS and CDR2 YFSETQ. This chain's CDR3 is CASSLAGQGVTTEAFF. CDR3 in DNA: TGCGCCAGCAGCTTGGCGGGACAGGGGGTTACCACTGAAGCTTTCTTT.

This clonotype was observed many times. The rearrangement uses TRBV7-9 and TRBJ2-1; TRBD1 agrees at 7 bases. Germline V CDR1 and CDR2: SEHNR, FQNEAQ (reference sequence). CDR3 length: 14 amino acids. DNA of the CDR3: TGTACCTTCAAGGAGACAGGGACCTACAATGAGCAGTTCTTC. This sequence encodes CTFKETGTYNEQFF.

This clonotype was picked up many times. The rearrangement joins TRBV7-9 to TRBJ1-2, with D perhaps matching TRBD1 (5 bases). The germline CDR1 and CDR2 sequences are SEHNR and FQNEAQ (reference sequence). Trimming pared 1 base from V and 4 bases from J, leaving 10 bases between. The CDR3 length is 14 residues. CDR3 bases: TGTGCCAGCAGCTTAGAAAAGGGGTTCTATGGCTACACCTTC. Translated: CASSLEKGFYGYTF.

This clonotype was seen at least ten times. The gene calls are TRBV14 and TRBJ1-4; no firm D call. V lost 0 bases, J lost 8 bases, and 16 bases lay in between. Germline V gene data show CDR1 as SGHDN and CDR2 as FVKESK. The CDR3 contains 16 residues. DNA of the CDR3: TGTGCCAGCAGCCAAGACGGAAGGCCGCCGGTCGAAAAACTGTTTTTT. Its protein is CASSQDGRPPVEKLFF.

This clonotype was detected many times. V and J are TRBV7-8 and TRBJ1-5; D is possibly TRBD1 (6 bases). V was trimmed by 0 bases and J by 1 base, leaving 13 bases between them. This CDR3 has 17 residues. The V gene's germline CDR1 is SGHVS and CDR2 FQNEAQ. CDR3 protein: CASSLAQGGGSNQPQHF. The CDR3 DNA reads as TGTGCCAGCAGCTTAGCTCAAGGGGGTGGCAGCAATCAGCCCCAGCATTTT.

This clonotype came up a few times. V gene TRBV14 combines with J gene TRBJ1-1, with a possible D match to TRBD1 (6 bases). The CDR3 length is 17 residues. The V gene's germline CDR1 is SGHDN and CDR2 FVKESK. V lost 0 bases and J 0 bases, leaving 14 bases between the germline ends. In nucleotides, the CDR3 is TGTGCCAGCAGCCAAGATCGGGGGGCAGGGGTGAACACTGAAGCTTTCTTT. Translating gives CASSQDRGAGVNTEAFF.

This clonotype was seen many times. The chain joins TRBV5-1 to TRBJ2-6; D unclear. V lost 0 bases to trimming and J lost 1 base, with 8 bases between them. Germline V gene lookup returns CDR1 SGHRS and CDR2 YFSETQ. The CDR3 sequence is 16 residues long. CDR3 region: CASSLGSSSGANVLTF. The CDR3 DNA is TGCGCCAGCAGCTTGGGTTCAAGTTCTGGGGCCAACGTCCTGACTTTC.

This clonotype was detected many times. This sequence joins TRBV7-7 and TRBJ2-3; D gene unclear. This CDR3 has 13 amino acids. The V gene's germline CDR1 is SSHAT and CDR2 FNYEAQ (reference sequence). Trimming took off 5 bases at V and 5 bases at J, with 11 bases between the two ends. In DNA, the CDR3 is TGTGCCAGCAGCCAAGGGATCGAAGATACGCAGTATTTT. Translated, it gives CASSQGIEDTQYF.

The table lists this clonotype with many counts. This chain joins TRBV3-1 and TRBJ2-1; D uncertain. The CDR3 has 15 residues. Germline loops: CDR1 LGHDT, CDR2 YNNKEL (reference sequence). Deletions cut 1 base from V and 6 bases from J, with 13 bases between. DNA for the CDR3: TGTGCCAGCAGCCAAGGGGAACAGCCTGGCAATGAGCAGTTCTTC. This gives the protein CASSQGEQPGNEQFF.

The chain is built from TRBV21-1 and TRBJ1-5; the D call in the table, TRBD1, was not verified against the DNA. TRBV21-1 is assigned pseudogene status. The CDR3 contains 11 residues. The DNA for the CDR3 is TGTGCCAGCAGCAAAGGCCCCCCCCAGCATTTT. Translating it yields CASSKGPPQHF.

This clonotype showed up many times. J is TRBJ2-7 and V is TRBV7-2; D is perhaps TRBD2 (6 bases). Germline assignment: CDR1 SGHTA and CDR2 FQGNSA. V gave up 8 bases and J gave up 5 bases, with 25 bases separating them. CDR3 length: 16 amino acids. CDR3 region: CASPRAARGPWHEQYF. The CDR3 bases are TGTGCCAGCCCCCGTGCGGCGCGGGGACCCTGGCACGAGCAGTACTTC.

This clonotype was counted only a few times. The chain recombines TRBV7-8 with TRBJ2-7, with 8 bases that match TRBD1. After removal of 4 bases from V and 1 base from J, the junction contained 3 bases not matched to a gene. Germline V gives CDR1 SGHVS, CDR2 FQNEAQ. The CDR3 covers 14 residues. CDR3 protein: CASSSRTGSYEQYF. Here the CDR3 DNA reads TGTGCCAGCAGCTCAAGGACAGGGTCCTACGAGCAGTACTTC.

This clonotype was seen a handful of times. The chain employs TRBV20-1 and TRBJ2-5; D possibly uses TRBD1 or TRBD2 (5 bases each). CDR1 and CDR2 (germline): DFQATT, SNEGSKA (reference sequence). Trimming cost V 5 bases and J 7 bases, with 20 bases left between them. The CDR3 length is 14 residues. Written as DNA, the CDR3 is TGCAGTGCTCAGGCAGGGACGGGGCGTGGGACCCAGTACTTC. Translation: CSAQAGTGRGTQYF.

This clonotype was recorded a few times. This CDR3 reads CASSETGLNTEAFF. DNA of the CDR3: TGCGCCAGCAGTGAGACGGGCTTAAACACTGAAGCTTTCTTT. The chain employs TRBV10-1 and TRBJ1-1; D ambiguous. CDR3 length equals 14 residues. Germline CDR1 reads WNHNN; CDR2 reads SYGVQD (reference sequence). Trimming took 2 bases from V and 2 from J, leaving 9 bases between them.

This clonotype was counted many times. The chain employs TRBV5-1 and TRBJ1-5; D is possibly TRBD1 (6 bases). The germline V and J ends were trimmed by 0 bases and 4 bases, with 11 bases remaining between them. This CDR3 spans 15 amino acids. Germline V gives CDR1 SGHRS, CDR2 YFSETQ. CDR3 protein: CASSLDGGRNQPQHF. For the CDR3, the DNA is TGCGCCAGCAGCTTGGACGGGGGGCGAAATCAGCCCCAGCATTTT.

This clonotype was observed at least ten times. The chain carries TRBV7-9 and TRBJ1-1; D may be TRBD1 (6 bases). V was cut by 5 bases and J by 0 bases, with 16 bases left in between. Germline V lookup: CDR1 SEHNR, CDR2 FQNEAQ (reference sequence). This CDR3 is 16 amino acids long. The CDR3 region is CASSPNTGYMNTEAFF. In DNA, the CDR3 is TGTGCCAGCAGCCCAAACACAGGGTACATGAACACTGAAGCTTTCTTT.

This clonotype has a count of ten or more. The rearrangement links TRBV20-1 to TRBJ1-5, with a tentative D call TRBD1 (5 bases). V lost 2 bases and J lost 7, with 15 bases in between. Germline V lookup: CDR1 DFQATT, CDR2 SNEGSKA (reference sequence). This CDR3 is built from 14 residues. CDR3 sequence reads: CSARRQGFGQPQHF. Written as DNA, the CDR3 is TGCAGTGCTAGACGCCAGGGTTTCGGCCAGCCCCAGCATTTT.

This clonotype was observed at least ten times. The chain employs TRBV20-1 and TRBJ1-2, with D perhaps matching TRBD1 (5 bases). This CDR3 region has 14 residues. V was cut by 1 base and J by 0 bases, with 9 bases left in between. The germline V gene has CDR1 DFQATT and CDR2 SNEGSKA (reference sequence). The CDR3 region has the DNA TGCAGTGCTAGAGTGGGGGGAGCTAACTATGGCTACACCTTC. Translating it yields CSARVGGANYGYTF.

The chain recombines TRBV5-1 with TRBJ2-2, with 8 bases lining up with TRBD1. Germline loops: CDR1 SGHRS, CDR2 YFSETQ. The J segment lost 6 bases and the V segment lost 0 bases, leaving 7 bases of the junction unmatched. The CDR3 length is 16 residues. The CDR3 DNA is TGCGCCAGCAGCTTGGCTGGGACAGGAACATCCGGGGAGCTGTTTTTT. It is translated as CASSLAGTGTSGELFF.

The rearrangement links TRBV20-1 to TRBJ1-1; weak D call: TRBD1 (5 bases). The CDR3 has 15 amino acids. V was cut by 5 bases and J by 3 bases, with 19 bases left in between. Germline lookup yields CDR1 DFQATT and CDR2 SNEGSKA (reference sequence). For the CDR3, the DNA is TGCAGTGCTCGTCTCGGGGGGGACGAGTACACTGAAGCTTTCTTT. This translates into CSARLGGDEYTEAFF.

This sequence joins TRBV20-1 and TRBJ1-1; weak D call: TRBD1 (5 bases). In germline, CDR1 is DFQATT, CDR2 SNEGSKA (reference sequence). This CDR3 region has 13 residues. The germline V and J ends were trimmed by 3 bases and 1 base, with 9 bases remaining between them. The CDR3 here is CSARWGGNTEAFF. CDR3 nucleotide sequence: TGCAGTGCTAGGTGGGGCGGGAACACTGAAGCTTTCTTT.

This clonotype was detected many times. The chain couples TRBV7-9 to TRBJ1-1, with no clear D. V gave up 4 bases and J gave up 2 bases, with 8 bases separating them. The CDR3 runs 13 residues. CDR1 and CDR2 (germline): SEHNR, FQNEAQ (reference sequence). In DNA form, the CDR3 reads TGTGCCAGCAGCTGGGGTAGCAACACTGAAGCTTTCTTT. This gives the protein CASSWGSNTEAFF.

The chain couples TRBV7-9 to TRBJ1-1; D is undetermined. The CDR3 has 13 residues. Germline-derived CDR1 and CDR2 are SEHNR and FQNEAQ (reference sequence). Trimming took off 5 bases at V and 0 bases at J, with 7 bases between the two ends. This CDR3 is CASSLILNTEAFF. The CDR3 region has the DNA TGTGCCAGCAGCCTTATTCTGAACACTGAAGCTTTCTTT.

This sequence joins TRBV9 and TRBJ2-2; possibly TRBD1 for D (6 bases). V was shortened by 3 bases and J by 5 bases, with 20 bases between the two germline ends. The CDR3 contains 17 residues. Germline CDR1 and CDR2: SGDLS and YYNGEE. The CDR3 is CASSGGWGHLSTGELFF. The CDR3 DNA sequence: TGTGCCAGCAGCGGGGGTTGGGGACATCTCTCTACCGGGGAGCTGTTTTTT.

This clonotype was seen many times. V gene TRBV20-1 combines with J gene TRBJ2-2; D may be TRBD1 (6 bases). The CDR3 length is 15 residues. Trimming shortened V by 2 bases and J by 2 bases, and 12 bases separated the two germline ends. CDR1 is DFQATT and CDR2 is SNEGSKA in the germline V gene (reference sequence). The CDR3 loop reads CSARSGTRNTGELFF. CDR3 DNA sequence: TGCAGTGCTAGATCCGGGACACGTAACACCGGGGAGCTGTTTTTT.

This clonotype occurred many times. This rearrangement joins TRBV5-1 to TRBJ2-7, with D unclear. Trimming pared 1 base from V and 3 bases from J, leaving 11 bases between. CDR1 is SGHRS and CDR2 is YFSETQ in the germline V gene. The CDR3 runs to 14 residues. Written as DNA, the CDR3 is TGCGCCAGCAGCTTGCTCGATGGCAGCTACGAGCAGTACTTC. It is translated as CASSLLDGSYEQYF.

A word on this clonotype: Since a much larger clone is just one base distant, this may be a read error. The chain carries TRBV21-1 and TRBJ2-7; the table names TRBD1, a call not compared with the DNA. TRBV21-1 is termed a pseudogene. This CDR3 region has 9 residues. DNA for the CDR3: TGCTACAGGGTCAAAGAGCAGTACTTC. The encoded protein is CYRVKEQYF.

This clonotype was seen many times. The chain carries TRBV5-1 and TRBJ1-2; no clear D gene. Trimming took 2 bases from V and 4 from J, leaving 9 bases between them. CDR1 is SGHRS and CDR2 is YFSETQ in the germline V gene. This CDR3 spans 13 amino acids. The CDR3 loop reads CASSFDFGYGYTF. The CDR3 DNA reads as TGCGCCAGCAGCTTCGACTTCGGCTATGGCTACACCTTC. The full variable domain, rest sourced from reference TRBV5-1 and TRBJ1-2, is KAGVTQTPRYLIKTRGQQVTLSCSPISGHRSVSWYQQTPGQGLQFLFEYFSETQRNKGNFPGRFSGRQFSNSRSEMNVSTLELGDSALYLCASSFDFGYGYTFGSGTRLTVV.

This clonotype has ten or more counts. This chain connects TRBV29-1 to TRBJ1-1; D gene unclear. CDR1 is SQVTM, CDR2 ANQGSEA, per germline. The CDR3 totals 13 residues. The V and J ends lost 4 bases and 2 bases respectively, with 11 bases between them. The CDR3 DNA sequence: TGCAGCGTTGCTGCCGGCCCCAACACTGAAGCTTTCTTT. Residues: CSVAAGPNTEAFF.